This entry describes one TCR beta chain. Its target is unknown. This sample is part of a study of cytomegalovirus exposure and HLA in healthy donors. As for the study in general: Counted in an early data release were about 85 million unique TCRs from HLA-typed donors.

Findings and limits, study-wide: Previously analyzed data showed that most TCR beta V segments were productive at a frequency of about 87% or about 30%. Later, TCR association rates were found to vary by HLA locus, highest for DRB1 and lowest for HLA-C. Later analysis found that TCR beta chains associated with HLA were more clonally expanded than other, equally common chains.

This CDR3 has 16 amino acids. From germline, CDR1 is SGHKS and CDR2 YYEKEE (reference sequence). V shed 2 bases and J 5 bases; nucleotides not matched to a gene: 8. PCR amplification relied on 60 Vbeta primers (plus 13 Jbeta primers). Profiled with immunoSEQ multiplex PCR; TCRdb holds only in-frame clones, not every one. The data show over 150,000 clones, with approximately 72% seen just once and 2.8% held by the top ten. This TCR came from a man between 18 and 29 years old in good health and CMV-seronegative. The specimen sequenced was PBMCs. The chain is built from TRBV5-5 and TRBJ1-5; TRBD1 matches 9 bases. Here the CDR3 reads CASSFGTGRTDQPQHF. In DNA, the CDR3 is TGTGCCAGCAGCTTCGGGACAGGGCGGACGGATCAGCCCCAGCATTTT.